Below are 10 T cell receptor beta chains sequenced from a single sample in a study of a mutant IDH1 vaccine in newly diagnosed glioma. These receptors' antigens are unknown. Specified time point: week 47, end of study. Each vaccine dose was 300 ug of mutant IDH1 20-mer peptide, with topical imiquimod. Generated by immunoSEQ multiplex PCR, the TCRdb table keeps only in-frame clones and is missing some. The sample lists fewer than 60,000 clones, roughly two thirds occurring once. The input for sequencing was peripheral blood mononuclear cells (PBMCs), taken from a glioma patient whose treatment included an IDH1 peptide vaccine. These receptors originate from a man aged 35 to 55 with glioma. Some clones in this sample may be carry-over from other donors' samples.

This clone has more than one count but fewer than ten. The rearrangement links TRBV7-9 to TRBJ1-5, with D uncertain. V gave up 4 bases and J gave up 4 bases, with 8 bases separating them. The CDR3 is made up of 13 amino acids. Germline assignment: CDR1 SEHNR and CDR2 FQNEAQ (reference sequence). CDR3 protein: CASSSDGNQPQHF. The DNA for the CDR3 is TGTGCCAGCAGCTCAGATGGGAATCAGCCCCAGCATTTT.

The chain recombines TRBV7-5 with TRBJ1-2. TRBV7-5 is flagged as a pseudogene. The CDR3 runs to 12 residues. The CDR3: CVRSLDGKGYTF. As DNA, the CDR3 is TGTGTCAGAAGCTTAGACGGCAAGGGCTACACCTTC.

DNA of the CDR3: TGTGCCTCCAACGTAGGGGCCTCCTCACCCCTCCACTTT. Its translation: CASNVGASSPLHF. This chain uses TRBV2 with TRBJ1-6, with a possible D match to TRBD1 (5 bases). The V gene lost 11 bases and the J gene lost 10 bases, with 18 bases spanning the gap. The CDR3 sequence is 13 residues long. CDR1 and CDR2 from the germline V gene are SNHLY and FYNNEI.

This clone was counted between two and nine times. This chain uses TRBV21-1 with TRBJ1-2. TRBV21-1 is a pseudogene. The CDR3 sequence is 11 residues long. Here the CDR3 reads CASSTQHGYTF. CDR3 coding DNA: TGTGCCAGCAGTACCCAGCATGGCTACACCTTC.

This chain uses TRBV7-6 with TRBJ1-2, with a weak D call TRBD1 (6 bases). The germline gives CDR1 SGHVS, CDR2 FNYEAQ. The V and J ends lost 5 bases and 8 bases respectively, with 21 bases between them. There are 15 residues in the CDR3. In DNA form, the CDR3 reads TGTGCCAGCAGCCCACTCGGTGGGGGGCCAGGGGGCTACACCTTC. It yields the protein CASSPLGGGPGGYTF.

The J gene is TRBJ2-1, the V gene TRBV6-6, with 9 bases lining up with TRBD1. Germline CDR1 MNHNY, CDR2 SVGAGI (reference sequence). With 5 bases clipped from V and 7 bases from J, the junction kept 0 bases outside the gene matches. The CDR3 runs 12 residues. The CDR3 bases are TGTGCCAGCAGTGGGACAGGGAATGAGCAGTTCTTC. The encoded protein is CASSGTGNEQFF.

The V call is TRBV19, the J call TRBJ1-4; 10 positions match TRBD1. Germline V gives CDR1 LNHDA, CDR2 SQIVND (reference sequence). Germline trimming cut 7 bases from V and 5 bases from J; bases unmatched to any gene: 4. The CDR3 is made up of 14 amino acids. The CDR3 region is CASTGQGGNEKLFF. DNA for the CDR3: TGTGCCAGTACCGGACAGGGGGGGAATGAAAAACTGTTTTTT.

This clone has only a few counts. The V and J genes are TRBV2 and TRBJ2-7, with TRBD1 matching over 10 bases. V lost 5 bases, J lost 4 bases, and 8 bases stayed unmatched. Germline V gene lookup returns CDR1 SNHLY and CDR2 FYNNEI. The CDR3 extends over 15 amino acids. The DNA for the CDR3 is TGTGCCAGCAGTCTCGGACAGGGGGTTTTTTACGAGCAGTACTTC. It codes for CASSLGQGVFYEQYF.

The chain recombines TRBV6-1 with TRBJ2-3; D is perhaps TRBD1 or TRBD2 (6 bases each). CDR3 length: 11 amino acids. Germline V gene data show CDR1 as MNHNS and CDR2 as SASEGT. In nucleotides, the CDR3 is TGTGACCCAGAGGGGGGCAATACGCAGTATTTT. Protein: CDPEGGNTQYF.

A single count supports this clone. V gene TRBV15 combines with J gene TRBJ2-5; D not certain. CDR3 length: 16 amino acids. The V and J ends lost 5 bases and 5 bases respectively, with 21 bases between them. CDR1 and CDR2 (germline): LNHNV, YYDKDF (reference sequence). This chain's CDR3 is CATSEPSGVRWETQYF. CDR3 sequence (DNA): TGTGCCACCAGCGAACCCAGTGGGGTGCGGTGGGAGACCCAGTACTTC.